This T cell receptor (beta chain) is from a study of cytomegalovirus exposure and HLA in healthy donors. The PCR was carried out with 60 Vbeta primers and 13 Jbeta primers. The protocol was immunoSEQ multiplex PCR, while the TCRdb copy is restricted to in-frame clones and leaves out a portion. In the table there are 90,000 to 120,000 clones, less than 80% of which are singletons. In the case of this clone: Antigen unknown.

This CDR3 is built from 14 residues. Trimming pared 7 bases from V and 4 bases from J, leaving 16 bases between. CDR1 MNHNY and CDR2 SVGAGI come from the germline V gene (reference sequence). Study-wide results and caveats: Judged likely to be a sequencing artifact was a cluster of highly shared sequence variants.

The sample was PBMCs. The chain has TRBV6-6 and TRBJ1-2; tentatively, D is TRBD1 (5 bases). The receptor comes from a woman aged 40 to 50 in good health and CMV-seronegative. CDR3 DNA: TGTGCCAGCACCTTACAGGTGGGTGGCTATGGCTACACCTTC. It specifies CASTLQVGGYGYTF.